This section outlines one T cell receptor beta chain sequence together with its context. Its antigen is not known. The PCR employed 60 Vbeta primers together with 13 Jbeta primers. Per the original methods: A later analysis counted about 80 million unique TCR beta chains, about 10 million shared. TCRdb keeps only in-frame clones here, not all; method: immunoSEQ multiplex PCR. That table furnishes V, J and clone size, whereas the DNA furnished D and trimming. The data show some 250,000 clones, roughly 82% seen once. V lost 6 bases and J lost 3; bases outside the gene matches: 1. Per germline, CDR1 ENHRY and CDR2 SYGVKD. The CDR3 has 14 amino acids. The sample is drawn from a study of cytomegalovirus exposure and HLA in healthy donors. General study findings and limits: A missense variant in DCLRE1C was later tied to TCR beta V- and J-gene trimming. TCR beta chains associated with HLA were, in a later analysis, more clonally expanded than equally common others. Association with HLA alleles at 0.05 false discovery rate was found for roughly 17,000 TCR beta sequences in a later analysis.

Sequencing input: PBMCs. The chain joins TRBV10-3 to TRBJ2-7; 14 bases fit TRBD2. The TCR was taken from a woman between 40 and 50 years old in good health and CMV-seropositive. CDR3 amino acids: CAIRGTSGSYEQYF. Here the CDR3 DNA reads TGTGCCATCAGGGGGACTAGCGGGAGCTACGAGCAGTACTTC.